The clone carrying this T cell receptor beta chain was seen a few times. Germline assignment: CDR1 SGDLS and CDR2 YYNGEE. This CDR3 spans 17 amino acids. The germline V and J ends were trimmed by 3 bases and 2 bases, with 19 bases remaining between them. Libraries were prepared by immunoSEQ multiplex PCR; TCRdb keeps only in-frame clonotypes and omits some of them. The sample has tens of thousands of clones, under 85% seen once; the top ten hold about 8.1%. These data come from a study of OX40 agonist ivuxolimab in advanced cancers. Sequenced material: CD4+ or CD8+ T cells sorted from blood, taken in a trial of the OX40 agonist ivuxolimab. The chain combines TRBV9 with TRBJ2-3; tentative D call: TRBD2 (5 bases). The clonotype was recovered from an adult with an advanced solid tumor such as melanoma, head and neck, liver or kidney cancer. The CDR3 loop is CASSETTSLDNTDTQYF. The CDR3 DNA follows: TGTGCCAGCAGCGAGACTACCTCCCTAGACAACACAGATACGCAGTATTTT. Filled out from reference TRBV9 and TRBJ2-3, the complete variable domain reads DSGVTQTPKHLITATGQRVTLRCSPRSGDLSVYWYQQSLDQGLQFLIQYYNGEERAKGNILERFSAQQFPDLHSELNLSSLELGDSALYFCASSETTSLDNTDTQYFGPGTRLTVL.